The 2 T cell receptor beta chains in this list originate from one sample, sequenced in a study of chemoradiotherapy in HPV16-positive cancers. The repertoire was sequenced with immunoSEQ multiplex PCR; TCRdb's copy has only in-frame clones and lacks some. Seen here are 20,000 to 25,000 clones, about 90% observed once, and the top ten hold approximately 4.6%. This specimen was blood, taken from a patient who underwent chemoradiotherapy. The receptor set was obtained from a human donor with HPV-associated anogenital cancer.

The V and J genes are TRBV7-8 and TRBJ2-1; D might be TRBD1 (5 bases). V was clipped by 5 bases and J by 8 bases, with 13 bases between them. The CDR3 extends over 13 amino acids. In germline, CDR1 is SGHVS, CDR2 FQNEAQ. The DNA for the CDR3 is TGTGCCAGCAGCCTGAAAGGGGTTCATGAGCAGTTCTTC. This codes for CASSLKGVHEQFF.

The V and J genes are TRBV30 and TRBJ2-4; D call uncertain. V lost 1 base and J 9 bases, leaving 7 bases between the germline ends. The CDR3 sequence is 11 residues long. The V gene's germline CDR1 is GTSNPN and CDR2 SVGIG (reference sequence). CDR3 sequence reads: CAWSDFAIQYF. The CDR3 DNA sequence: TGTGCCTGGAGTGATTTCGCCATTCAGTACTTC. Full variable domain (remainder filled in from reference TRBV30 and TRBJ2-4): SQTIHQWPATLVQPVGSPLSLECTVEGTSNPNLYWYRQAAGRGLQLLFYSVGIGQISSEVPQNLSASRPQDRQFILSSKKLLLSDSGFYLCAWSDFAIQYFGAGTRLSVL.